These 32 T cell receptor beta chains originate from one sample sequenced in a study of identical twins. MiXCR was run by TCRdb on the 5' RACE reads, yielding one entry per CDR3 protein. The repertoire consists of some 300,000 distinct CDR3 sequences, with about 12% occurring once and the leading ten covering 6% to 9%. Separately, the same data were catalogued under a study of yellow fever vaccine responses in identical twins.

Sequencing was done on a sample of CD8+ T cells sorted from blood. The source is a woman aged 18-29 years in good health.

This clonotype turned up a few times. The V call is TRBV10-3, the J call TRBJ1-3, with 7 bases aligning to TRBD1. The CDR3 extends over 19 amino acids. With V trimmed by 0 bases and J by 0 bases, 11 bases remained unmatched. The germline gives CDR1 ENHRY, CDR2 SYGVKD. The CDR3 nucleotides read TGTGCCATCAGTGAGTCAGTCCATACGGGACAGCACTCTGGAAACACCATATATTTT. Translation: CAISESVHTGQHSGNTIYF.

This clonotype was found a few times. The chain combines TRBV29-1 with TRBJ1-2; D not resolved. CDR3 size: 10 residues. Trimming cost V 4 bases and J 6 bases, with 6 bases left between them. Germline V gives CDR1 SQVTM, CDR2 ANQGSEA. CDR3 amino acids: CSVVGDGYTF. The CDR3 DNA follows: TGCAGCGTTGTCGGGGATGGCTACACCTTC.

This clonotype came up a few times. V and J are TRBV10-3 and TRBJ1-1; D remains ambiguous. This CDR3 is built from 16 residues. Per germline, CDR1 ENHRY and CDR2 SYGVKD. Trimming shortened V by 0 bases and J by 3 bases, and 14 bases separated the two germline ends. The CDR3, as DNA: TGTGCCATCAGTGAGTCAGCGGGCCATGGGGACACTGAAGCTTTCTTT. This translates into CAISESAGHGDTEAFF.

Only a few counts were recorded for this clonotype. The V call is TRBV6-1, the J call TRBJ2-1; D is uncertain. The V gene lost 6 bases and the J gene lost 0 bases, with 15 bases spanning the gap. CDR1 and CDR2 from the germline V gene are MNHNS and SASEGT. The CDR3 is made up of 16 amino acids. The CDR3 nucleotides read TGTGCCAGCAGATCACTACCCAGGAGCTCCTACAATGAGCAGTTCTTC. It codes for CASRSLPRSSYNEQFF.

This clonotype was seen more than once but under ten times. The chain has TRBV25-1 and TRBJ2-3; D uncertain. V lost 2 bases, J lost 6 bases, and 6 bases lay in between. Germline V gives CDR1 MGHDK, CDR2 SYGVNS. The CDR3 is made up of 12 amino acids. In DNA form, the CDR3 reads TGTGCCAGCAGTGAAGGGGTTGATACGCAGTATTTT. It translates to CASSEGVDTQYF.

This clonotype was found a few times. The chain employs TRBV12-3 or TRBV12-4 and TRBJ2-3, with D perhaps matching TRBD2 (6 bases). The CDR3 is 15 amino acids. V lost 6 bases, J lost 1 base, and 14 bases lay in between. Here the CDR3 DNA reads TGTGCCAGCAGGGGTGGGACTCCAGGCACAGATACGCAGTATTTT. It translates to CASRGGTPGTDTQYF.

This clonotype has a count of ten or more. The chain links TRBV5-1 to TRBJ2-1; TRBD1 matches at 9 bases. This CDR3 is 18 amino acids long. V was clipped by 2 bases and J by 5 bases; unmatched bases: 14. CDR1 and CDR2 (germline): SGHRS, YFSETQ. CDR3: CASSLRTGAITLDNEQFF. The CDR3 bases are TGCGCCAGCAGCTTAAGGACAGGGGCCATCACACTTGACAATGAGCAGTTCTTC.

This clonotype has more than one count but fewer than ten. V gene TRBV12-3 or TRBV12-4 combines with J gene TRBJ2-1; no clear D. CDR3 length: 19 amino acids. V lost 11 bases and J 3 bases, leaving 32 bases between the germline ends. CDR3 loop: CAFCLPRNVSRLDYNEQFF. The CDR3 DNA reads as TGTGCCTTCTGTTTACCGAGGAATGTGTCAAGACTGGACTACAATGAGCAGTTCTTC.

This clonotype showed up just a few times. CDR3 in amino acids: CASSVAQVRRERDEQFF. In DNA form, the CDR3 reads TGCGCCAGCAGCGTGGCCCAGGTTCGTCGGGAGAGGGATGAGCAGTTCTTC. The chain is built from TRBV5-1 and TRBJ2-1; D might be TRBD2 (6 bases). With 4 bases removed from V and 8 bases from J, the gap between germline ends came to 25 bases. The CDR3 is made up of 17 amino acids. Germline V gives CDR1 SGHRS, CDR2 YFSETQ.

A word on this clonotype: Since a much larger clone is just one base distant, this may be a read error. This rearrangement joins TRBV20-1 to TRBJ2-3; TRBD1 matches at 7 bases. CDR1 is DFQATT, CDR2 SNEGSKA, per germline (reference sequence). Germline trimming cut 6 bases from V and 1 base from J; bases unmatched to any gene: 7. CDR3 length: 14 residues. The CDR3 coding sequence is TGCAGTGCGACCGACAGGGAGCGCACAGATACGCAGTATTTT. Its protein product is CSATDRERTDTQYF.

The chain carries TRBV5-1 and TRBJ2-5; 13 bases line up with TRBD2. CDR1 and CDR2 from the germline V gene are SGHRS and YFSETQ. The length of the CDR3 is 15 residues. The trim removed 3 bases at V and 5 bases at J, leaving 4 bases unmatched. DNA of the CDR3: TGCGCCAGCAGCTGGACTAGCGGGGGCCGGGAGACCCAGTACTTC. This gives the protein CASSWTSGGRETQYF.

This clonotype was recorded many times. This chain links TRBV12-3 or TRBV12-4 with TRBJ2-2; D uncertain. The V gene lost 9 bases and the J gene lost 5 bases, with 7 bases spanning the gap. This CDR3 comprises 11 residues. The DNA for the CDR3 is TGTGCCAGAGGGTCAACCGGGGAGCTGTTTTTT. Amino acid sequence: CARGSTGELFF.

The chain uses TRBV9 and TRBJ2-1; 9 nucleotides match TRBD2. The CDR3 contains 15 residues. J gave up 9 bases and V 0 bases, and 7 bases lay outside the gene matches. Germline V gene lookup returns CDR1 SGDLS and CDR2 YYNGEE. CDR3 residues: CASSVGLAGSREQFF. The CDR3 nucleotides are TGTGCCAGCAGCGTAGGTCTAGCGGGGAGTCGTGAGCAGTTCTTC.

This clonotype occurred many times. Here the CDR3 reads CSARDRRRSSYNEQFF. Here the CDR3 DNA reads TGCAGTGCTAGAGATCGTCGGCGGAGCTCCTACAATGAGCAGTTCTTC. The V and J genes are TRBV20-1 and TRBJ2-1; D is unclear. The germline V gene encodes CDR1 DFQATT and CDR2 SNEGSKA (reference sequence). Trimming pared 0 bases from V and 0 bases from J, leaving 12 bases between. This CDR3 region has 16 residues.

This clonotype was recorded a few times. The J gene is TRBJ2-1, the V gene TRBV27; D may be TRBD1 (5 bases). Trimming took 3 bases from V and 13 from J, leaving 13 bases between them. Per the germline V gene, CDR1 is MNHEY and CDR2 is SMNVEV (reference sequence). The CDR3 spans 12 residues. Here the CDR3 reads CASSFQSRGQFF. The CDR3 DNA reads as TGTGCCAGCAGTTTTCAGTCAAGGGGTCAGTTCTTC.

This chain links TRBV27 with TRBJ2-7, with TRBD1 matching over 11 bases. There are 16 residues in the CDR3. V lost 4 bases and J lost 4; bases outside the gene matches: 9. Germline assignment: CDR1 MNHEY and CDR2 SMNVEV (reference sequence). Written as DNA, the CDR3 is TGTGCCAGCAGTTCTTTGCGGACAGGGGGCAGTTACGAGCAGTACTTC. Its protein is CASSSLRTGGSYEQYF.

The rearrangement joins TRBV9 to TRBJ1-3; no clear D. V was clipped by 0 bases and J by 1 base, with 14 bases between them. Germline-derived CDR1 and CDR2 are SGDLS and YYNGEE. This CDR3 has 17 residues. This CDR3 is CASSVDAGDQSGNTIYF. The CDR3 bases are TGTGCCAGCAGCGTAGACGCGGGAGATCAATCTGGAAACACCATATATTTT. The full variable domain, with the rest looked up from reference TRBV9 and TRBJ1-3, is DSGVTQTPKHLITATGQRVTLRCSPRSGDLSVYWYQQSLDQGLQFLIQYYNGEERAKGNILERFSAQQFPDLHSELNLSSLELGDSALYFCASSVDAGDQSGNTIYFGEGSWLTVV.

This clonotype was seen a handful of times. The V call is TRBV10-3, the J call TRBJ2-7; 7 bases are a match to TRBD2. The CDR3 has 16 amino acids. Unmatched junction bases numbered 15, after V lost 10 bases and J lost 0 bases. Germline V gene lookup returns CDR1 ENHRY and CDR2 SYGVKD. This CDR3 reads CATWDYEAGSSYEQYF. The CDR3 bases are TGTGCCACCTGGGACTATGAGGCAGGGAGCTCCTACGAGCAGTACTTC.

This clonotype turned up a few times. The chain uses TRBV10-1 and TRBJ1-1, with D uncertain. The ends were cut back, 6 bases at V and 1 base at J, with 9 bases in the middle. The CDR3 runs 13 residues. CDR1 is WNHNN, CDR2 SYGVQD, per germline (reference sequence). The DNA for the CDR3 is TGCGCCAGCAGCTCAGACGGGAACACTGAAGCTTTCTTT. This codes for CASSSDGNTEAFF.

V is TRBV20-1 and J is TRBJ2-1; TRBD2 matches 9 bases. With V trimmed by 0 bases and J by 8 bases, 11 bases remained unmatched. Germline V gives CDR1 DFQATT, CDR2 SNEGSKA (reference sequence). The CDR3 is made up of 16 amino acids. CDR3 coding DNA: TGCAGTGCTAGAGATTTGATGGCGGGAGGGAGCCATGAGCAGTTCTTC. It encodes CSARDLMAGGSHEQFF.

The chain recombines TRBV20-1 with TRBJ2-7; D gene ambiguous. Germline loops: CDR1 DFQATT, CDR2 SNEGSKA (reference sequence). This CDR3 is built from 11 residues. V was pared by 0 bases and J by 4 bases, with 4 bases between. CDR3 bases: TGCAGTGCTAGAGATAAATACGAGCAGTACGTC. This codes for CSARDKYEQYV.

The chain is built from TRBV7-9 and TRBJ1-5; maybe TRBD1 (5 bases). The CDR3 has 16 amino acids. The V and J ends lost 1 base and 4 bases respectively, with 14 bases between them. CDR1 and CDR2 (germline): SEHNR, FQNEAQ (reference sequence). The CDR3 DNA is TGTGCCAGCAGCTTAGGGCCGGTGACAGATAATCAGCCCCAGCATTTT. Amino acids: CASSLGPVTDNQPQHF.

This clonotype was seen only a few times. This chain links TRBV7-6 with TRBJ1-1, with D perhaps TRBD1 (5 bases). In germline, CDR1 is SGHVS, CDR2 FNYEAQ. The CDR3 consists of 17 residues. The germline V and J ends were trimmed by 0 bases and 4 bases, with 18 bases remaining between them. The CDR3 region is CASSLAVGFGGGTEAFF. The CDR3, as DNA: TGTGCCAGCAGCTTAGCGGTCGGGTTTGGGGGTGGCACTGAAGCTTTCTTT.

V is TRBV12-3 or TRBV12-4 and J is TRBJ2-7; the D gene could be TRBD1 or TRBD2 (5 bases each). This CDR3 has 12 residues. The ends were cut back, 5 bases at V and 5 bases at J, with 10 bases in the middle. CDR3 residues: CASSPGDHEQYF. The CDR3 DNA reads TGTGCCAGCAGTCCCGGGGACCACGAGCAGTACTTC.

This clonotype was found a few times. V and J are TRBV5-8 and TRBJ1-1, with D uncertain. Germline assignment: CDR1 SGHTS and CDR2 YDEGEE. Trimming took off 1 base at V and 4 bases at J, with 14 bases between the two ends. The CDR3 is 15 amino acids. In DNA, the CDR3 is TGTGCCAGCAGCTTGTTGAGGGCCGTTATCACTGAAGCTTTCTTT. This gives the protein CASSLLRAVITEAFF.

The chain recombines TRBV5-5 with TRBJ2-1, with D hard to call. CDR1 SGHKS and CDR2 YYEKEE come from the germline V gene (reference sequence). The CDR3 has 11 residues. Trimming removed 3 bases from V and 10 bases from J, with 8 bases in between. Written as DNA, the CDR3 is TGTGCCAGCAGCTCCCCCGGGGAGCAGTTCTTC. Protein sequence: CASSSPGEQFF.

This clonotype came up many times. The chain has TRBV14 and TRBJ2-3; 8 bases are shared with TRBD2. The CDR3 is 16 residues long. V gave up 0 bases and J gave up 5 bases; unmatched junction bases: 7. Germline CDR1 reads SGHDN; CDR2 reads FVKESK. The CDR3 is CASSQEFGTSRDTQYF. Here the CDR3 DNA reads TGTGCCAGCAGCCAAGAGTTCGGGACTAGTAGAGATACGCAGTATTTT.

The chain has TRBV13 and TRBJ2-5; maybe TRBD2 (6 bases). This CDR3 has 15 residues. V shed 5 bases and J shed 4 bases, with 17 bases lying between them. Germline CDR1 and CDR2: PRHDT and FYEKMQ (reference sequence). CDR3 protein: CASSAVDQGLETQYF. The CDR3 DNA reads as TGTGCCAGCAGCGCCGTTGATCAGGGACTAGAGACCCAGTACTTC.

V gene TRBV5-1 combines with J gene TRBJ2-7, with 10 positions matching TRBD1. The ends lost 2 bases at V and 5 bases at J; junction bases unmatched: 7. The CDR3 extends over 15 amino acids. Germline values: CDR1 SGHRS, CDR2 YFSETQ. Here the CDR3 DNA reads TGCGCCAGCAGCTTAGGGACAGGGGACACAGACGAGCAGTACTTC. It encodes CASSLGTGDTDEQYF. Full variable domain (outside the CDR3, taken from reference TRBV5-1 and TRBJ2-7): KAGVTQTPRYLIKTRGQQVTLSCSPISGHRSVSWYQQTPGQGLQFLFEYFSETQRNKGNFPGRFSGRQFSNSRSEMNVSTLELGDSALYLCASSLGTGDTDEQYFGPGTRLTVT.

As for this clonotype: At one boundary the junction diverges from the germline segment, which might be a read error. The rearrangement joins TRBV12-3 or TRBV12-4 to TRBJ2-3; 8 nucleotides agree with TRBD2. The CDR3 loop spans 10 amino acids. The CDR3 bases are TGTGCCAGCGTTAGCGGGGATGTGCATTTT. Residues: CASVSGDVHF.

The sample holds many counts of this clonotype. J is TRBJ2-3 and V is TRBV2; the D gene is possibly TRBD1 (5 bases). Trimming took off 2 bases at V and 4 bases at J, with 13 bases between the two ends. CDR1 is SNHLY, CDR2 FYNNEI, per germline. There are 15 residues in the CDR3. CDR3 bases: TGTGCCAGCAGTGAACAGGGTCGGTCAGCAGATACGCAGTATTTT. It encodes CASSEQGRSADTQYF. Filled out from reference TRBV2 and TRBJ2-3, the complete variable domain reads EPEVTQTPSHQVTQMGQEVILRCVPISNHLYFYWYRQILGQKVEFLVSFYNNEISEKSEIFDDQFSVERPDGSNFTLKIRSTKLEDSAMYFCASSEQGRSADTQYFGPGTRLTVL.

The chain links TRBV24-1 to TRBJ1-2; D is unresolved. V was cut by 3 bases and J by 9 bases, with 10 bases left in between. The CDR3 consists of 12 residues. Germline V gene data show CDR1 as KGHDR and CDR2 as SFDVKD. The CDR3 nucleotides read TGTGCCACCAGTGATGTGTTTATGAGCTACACCTTC. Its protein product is CATSDVFMSYTF.